This T cell receptor (beta chain) was profiled in a study of identical twins. There are a few counts of this clonotype. What it recognizes is unknown. General observations from the study: Within twin pairs, the out-of-frame alpha sequences they shared showed excess low generation probability. Conclusions relied on cross-sectional statistical analysis, not following the same donors.

TCRdb fed the 5' RACE reads into MiXCR, producing one record per CDR3 protein. Here the sample spans approximately 240,000 distinct CDR3 sequences, around 15% being singletons. In germline, CDR1 is MNHNS, CDR2 SASEGT. This CDR3 spans 13 amino acids. V lost 9 bases, J lost 8 bases, and 19 bases lay in between. Sample: memory (CD45RO+) T cells sorted from blood. This chain joins TRBV6-1 and TRBJ1-2, with TRBD1 as a possible D gene (6 bases). The clonotype comes from a woman aged 18-29 years in good health. The CDR3 bases are TGTGCCAGTCGGAACAGGGAAATGGGCGGCTACACCTTC. It codes for CASRNREMGGYTF.